These 3 T cell receptor beta chains came from one sample sequenced in a study of blood T cell repertoires in COVID-19. TCRdb's table, derived via immunoSEQ multiplex PCR, lists solely in-frame clones and lacks some. The repertoire includes about 230,000 clones, 70% to 90% of them detected once, and around 10% sits in the top ten. Sequencing was carried out using peripheral blood. These receptors were obtained from a man over 45 with COVID-19, enrolled during active disease.

The chain joins TRBV5-1 to TRBJ1-3, with D tentatively TRBD1 (6 bases). This CDR3 contains 16 residues. The germline V gene has CDR1 SGHRS and CDR2 YFSETQ. Trimming shortened V by 0 bases and J by 4 bases, and 14 bases separated the two germline ends. CDR3: CASSLAGVERGNTIYF. The CDR3 DNA sequence: TGCGCCAGCAGCTTGGCAGGGGTGGAACGAGGAAACACCATATATTTT.

This clone was seen only a few times. This chain joins TRBV2 and TRBJ2-5; D perhaps matches TRBD2 (5 bases). CDR3 size: 13 residues. Germline V gives CDR1 SNHLY, CDR2 FYNNEI. The V end was cut by 4 bases, the J end by 1 base, with 7 bases between. The CDR3 DNA sequence: TGTGCCAGCAGTGTTGGACTCCAAGAGACCCAGTACTTC. It encodes CASSVGLQETQYF.

The V and J genes are TRBV4-1 and TRBJ1-1; perhaps TRBD1 as D (6 bases). This CDR3 contains 18 residues. The V end was cut by 3 bases, the J end by 0 bases, with 20 bases between. Per germline, CDR1 MGHRA and CDR2 YSYEKL. The CDR3 region is CASSHLPGGHHMNTEAFF. CDR3 DNA sequence: TGCGCCAGCAGCCACCTCCCGGGGGGGCATCACATGAACACTGAAGCTTTCTTT.